This T cell receptor beta chain was identified during a study of beta chain features in type 1 diabetes. Regarding this clone: Antigen unknown.

The investigators reverse transcribed all of the isolated RNA, so they sequenced expressed TCRB transcripts. Some clones are missing from TCRdb's copy, which holds only in-frame ones; the method was immunoSEQ multiplex PCR. Of around 140,000 clones in the sample, approximately 10% were seen once. General observations from the study: An over-representation of cells with high TCR expression could result from cDNA sequencing. A possible short-template PCR bias applies equally to patients and controls. Significant though moderate, a shortening of TCRB CDR3s appeared in all four CD4+ subsets of Type 1 diabetes patients.

The V gene's germline CDR1 is SGHVS and CDR2 FNYEAQ. V was shortened by 1 base and J by 2 bases, with 11 bases between the two germline ends. The CDR3 has 15 residues. The sample consisted of central memory CD4+ T cells from blood. V usage is TRBV7-6 and J usage is TRBJ2-5; perhaps TRBD1 as D (6 bases). The TCR sequence derives from a man younger than 45 with type 1 diabetes. CDR3 in DNA: TGTGCCAGCAGCTTAGGGGGGACACTTCAAGAGACCCAGTACTTC. Amino acid sequence: CASSLGGTLQETQYF. Combining the CDR3 with reference TRBV7-6 and TRBJ2-5 gives the whole variable domain GAGVSQSPRYKVTKRGQDVALRCDPISGHVSLYWYRQALGQGPEFLTYFNYEAQQDKSGLPNDRFSAERPEGSISTLTIQRTEQRDSAMYRCASSLGGTLQETQYFGPGTRLLVL.